This T cell receptor beta chain was sequenced during a study of blood T cell repertoires in COVID-19. Study overall: Acute-phase and convalescent COVID-19 samples originated in the United States, Italy and Spain. T cells, B-cell-depleted T cells, or PBMCs provided the cDNA or gDNA that served as material.

In the source study's methods: Nucleated cell counts were estimated from reference gene primer amplification. TCRdb's copy holds only in-frame clones and misses some; the assay was immunoSEQ multiplex PCR. V, J and clone size were drawn from that table, and D and trimming were deduced from the DNA. The repertoire holds about 380,000 clones, with around 84% as singletons. The CDR3 runs to 15 residues. Germline assignment: CDR1 SGHAT and CDR2 FQDESV (reference sequence). Trimming took 4 bases from V and 2 from J, leaving 9 bases between them. This TCR came from a woman younger than 30 with acute or convalescent COVID-19. The chain combines TRBV11-1 with TRBJ1-6; D gene uncertain. The sample comprised peripheral blood. DNA of the CDR3: TGTGCCAGCAGCTCGGGATCGACCTATAATTCACCCCTCCACTTT. This translates into CASSSGSTYNSPLHF.